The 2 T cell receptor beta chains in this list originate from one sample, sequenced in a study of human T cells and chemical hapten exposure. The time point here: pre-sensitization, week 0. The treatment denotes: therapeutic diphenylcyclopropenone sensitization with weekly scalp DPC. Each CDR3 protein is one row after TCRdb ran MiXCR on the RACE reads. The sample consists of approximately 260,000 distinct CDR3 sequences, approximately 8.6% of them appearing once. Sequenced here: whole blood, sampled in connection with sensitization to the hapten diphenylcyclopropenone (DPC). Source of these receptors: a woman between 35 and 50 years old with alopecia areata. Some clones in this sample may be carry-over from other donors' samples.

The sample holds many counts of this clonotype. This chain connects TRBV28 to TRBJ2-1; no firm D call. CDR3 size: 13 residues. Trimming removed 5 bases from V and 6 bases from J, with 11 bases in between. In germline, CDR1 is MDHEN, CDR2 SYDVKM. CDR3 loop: CASSPDWGNEQFF. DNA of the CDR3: TGTGCCAGCAGTCCCGACTGGGGCAATGAGCAGTTCTTC.

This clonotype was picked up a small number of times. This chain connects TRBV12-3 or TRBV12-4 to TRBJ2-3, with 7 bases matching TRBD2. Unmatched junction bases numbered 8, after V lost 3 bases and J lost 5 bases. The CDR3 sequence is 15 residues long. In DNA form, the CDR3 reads TGTGCCAGCAGTTTTTTTAGAGGGAGGGGAGATACGCAGTATTTT. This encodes CASSFFRGRGDTQYF.